This is a list of T cell receptor beta chains from one sample in a study of blood T cells in healthy people across ages. TCRdb recomputed calls from the 5' RACE reads with MiXCR, one row per CDR3 protein. This sample has approximately 1.5 million distinct CDR3 sequences; around 35% occur once, and the top ten carry about 11%. The sample consisted of blood. Every receptor here comes from a young woman in good health. Each CDR3 is given with its conserved first and last residue. The order of the fields is CDR3 DNA, CDR3 protein, D gene, clone size, V gene, J gene. D genes are given only for firm matches. Clone size appears in some rows only: once, few, many, or a class for an expanded clone.

CDR3 DNA: TGTGCCAGCAGTGTAGTTGGGACTAGCGGGCATGAGCAGTTCTTC
CDR3 protein: CASSVVGTSGHEQFF
D gene: TRBD2
clone size: few
V gene: TRBV27
J gene: TRBJ2-1

CDR3 DNA: TGTGCCAGCAGTCAAAGGGACAGGGAGTTCTCCTACGAGCAGTACTTC
CDR3 protein: CASSQRDREFSYEQYF
D gene: TRBD1
clone size: NA
V gene: TRBV2
J gene: TRBJ2-7

CDR3 DNA: TGCAGTGCTGTGTTTGGGGTCACAGATACGCAGTATTTT
CDR3 protein: CSAVFGVTDTQYF
D gene: NA
clone size: NA
V gene: TRBV20-1
J gene: TRBJ2-3

CDR3 DNA: TGTGCCTGGAGCCAGGGGGCCAATTCACCCCTCCACTTT
CDR3 protein: CAWSQGANSPLHF
D gene: TRBD1
clone size: NA
V gene: TRBV30
J gene: TRBJ1-6

CDR3 DNA: TGTGCCAGCAGCGTAGGGGCGACAGACCAAGAGACCCAGTACTTC
CDR3 protein: CASSVGATDQETQYF
D gene: NA
clone size: few
V gene: TRBV9
J gene: TRBJ2-5

CDR3 DNA: TGCGCCAGCAGCCAAGAACGATTAGCCCCCTACAATGAGCAGTACTTC
CDR3 protein: CASSQERLAPYNEQYF
D gene: NA
clone size: NA
V gene: TRBV4-1
J gene: TRBJ2-7

CDR3 DNA: TGTGCCACTGGGGCAAGTGCGGGCACTGAAGCTTTCTTT
CDR3 protein: CATGASAGTEAFF
D gene: NA
clone size: NA
V gene: TRBV12-3/TRBV12-4
J gene: TRBJ1-1

CDR3 DNA: TGTGCCAGCAGCCCCGACTCGAGTGGGACCCAGTACTTC
CDR3 protein: CASSPDSSGTQYF
D gene: NA
clone size: NA
V gene: TRBV12-3/TRBV12-4
J gene: TRBJ2-5

CDR3 DNA: TGCGCCAGCAGCTTGGTGTCAGGGAAAGGTGATACGCAGTATTTT
CDR3 protein: CASSLVSGKGDTQYF
D gene: NA
clone size: few
V gene: TRBV5-1
J gene: TRBJ2-3

CDR3 DNA: TGTGCCAGCAGTTACTCGATACCCAATAGTGATGAGCAGTTCTTC
CDR3 protein: CASSYSIPNSDEQFF
D gene: NA
clone size: NA
V gene: TRBV6-2/TRBV6-3
J gene: TRBJ2-1

CDR3 DNA: TGTGCCAGCGACGGGGGGGCGCGGCAAGAGACCCAGTACTTC
CDR3 protein: CASDGGARQETQYF
D gene: TRBD2
clone size: NA
V gene: TRBV7-2
J gene: TRBJ2-5

CDR3 DNA: TGTGCCAGCTCACCTCTGGGACAGGGGGCGCGGACTGAAGCTTTCTTT
CDR3 protein: CASSPLGQGARTEAFF
D gene: TRBD1
clone size: NA
V gene: TRBV18
J gene: TRBJ1-1

CDR3 DNA: TGTGCCAGCAGCGTAGAGAGACAGGATTTCCGCACAGATACGCAGTATTTT
CDR3 protein: CASSVERQDFRTDTQYF
D gene: NA
clone size: few
V gene: TRBV9
J gene: TRBJ2-3

CDR3 DNA: TGTGCCACCAGCAGAGAGGGAACACTCCCCGAGCAGTACTTC
CDR3 protein: CATSREGTLPEQYF
D gene: NA
clone size: NA
V gene: TRBV15
J gene: TRBJ2-7

CDR3 DNA: TGTGCCAGCAATTCCGGAGACAACTATGGCTACACCTTC
CDR3 protein: CASNSGDNYGYTF
D gene: NA
clone size: NA
V gene: TRBV12-3/TRBV12-4
J gene: TRBJ1-2

CDR3 DNA: TGTGCCATCAGTGACGGGAGGGAGCAGTACTTC
CDR3 protein: CAISDGREQYF
D gene: TRBD2
clone size: few
V gene: TRBV10-3
J gene: TRBJ2-7

CDR3 DNA: TGCAGTGCTACGCGGCTCCAGGGACTAGCTTTTTACAATGAGCAGTTCTTC
CDR3 protein: CSATRLQGLAFYNEQFF
D gene: TRBD2
clone size: few
V gene: TRBV20-1
J gene: TRBJ2-1

CDR3 DNA: TGTGCCAGCAGCCAACGACAGGGATCCTCTCTCGAGCAGTACTTC
CDR3 protein: CASSQRQGSSLEQYF
D gene: TRBD1
clone size: NA
V gene: TRBV7-2
J gene: TRBJ2-7

CDR3 DNA: TGTGCCAGCAGCTATCGACAGCATAGCACAGATACGCAGTATTTT
CDR3 protein: CASSYRQHSTDTQYF
D gene: NA
clone size: NA
V gene: TRBV13
J gene: TRBJ2-3

CDR3 DNA: TGTGCCAGCAGCGCGGGGGCGAGGGTAGAGACCCAGTACTTC
CDR3 protein: CASSAGARVETQYF
D gene: NA
clone size: NA
V gene: TRBV2
J gene: TRBJ2-5

CDR3 DNA: TGTGCCAGCAATCAGTCCCCGGGGGTGGAGTACGAGCAGTACTTC
CDR3 protein: CASNQSPGVEYEQYF
D gene: NA
clone size: NA
V gene: TRBV2
J gene: TRBJ2-7

CDR3 DNA: TGTGCCAGCAGCTTAGTTTCTAGCGGGAGGGCCTCAGATACGCAGTATTTT
CDR3 protein: CASSLVSSGRASDTQYF
D gene: TRBD2
clone size: few
V gene: TRBV7-9
J gene: TRBJ2-3

CDR3 DNA: TGTGCCAGCAGGCCTGGCCAGGGACAGGGCAACTCACCCCTCCACTTT
CDR3 protein: CASRPGQGQGNSPLHF
D gene: TRBD1
clone size: few
V gene: TRBV6-1
J gene: TRBJ1-6

CDR3 DNA: TGTGCCATCAGTGAGTCGGGCAGGGACACTGAAGCTTTCTTT
CDR3 protein: CAISESGRDTEAFF
D gene: NA
clone size: few
V gene: TRBV10-3
J gene: TRBJ1-1

CDR3 DNA: TGTGCAATTCGAGGGGGTCCGGCCCAGCATTTT
CDR3 protein: CAIRGGPAQHF
D gene: NA
clone size: NA
V gene: TRBV25-1
J gene: TRBJ1-5

CDR3 DNA: TGTGCCAGCAGTTACAGAGACAGGGTTAGCTACGAGCAGTACTTC
CDR3 protein: CASSYRDRVSYEQYF
D gene: TRBD1
clone size: few
V gene: TRBV6-6
J gene: TRBJ2-7

CDR3 DNA: TGTGCCAGCAGCTTTCCGGGGCGAGAGACCCAGTACTTC
CDR3 protein: CASSFPGRETQYF
D gene: NA
clone size: few
V gene: TRBV5-6
J gene: TRBJ2-5

CDR3 DNA: TGTGCCAGCAGTAAGGACACTTCCTACGAGCAGTACTTC
CDR3 protein: CASSKDTSYEQYF
D gene: NA
clone size: many
V gene: TRBV2
J gene: TRBJ2-7

CDR3 DNA: TGTGCCAGCAGCTTAGGGGACAGGGGGTTCTATGGCTACACCTTC
CDR3 protein: CASSLGDRGFYGYTF
D gene: TRBD1
clone size: few
V gene: TRBV7-2
J gene: TRBJ1-2

CDR3 DNA: TGTGCCAGCAGGTACAGGGAAGGCTACACCTTC
CDR3 protein: CASRYREGYTF
D gene: NA
clone size: NA
V gene: TRBV7-9
J gene: TRBJ1-2

CDR3 DNA: TGCGCCAGCAGCTTGGATGCAGGGTATGGTCAGCCCCAGCATTTT
CDR3 protein: CASSLDAGYGQPQHF
D gene: NA
clone size: NA
V gene: TRBV5-1
J gene: TRBJ1-5

CDR3 DNA: TGTGCCAGCAGCTTTCGACTAGCGGGGGGGGGTGAGCAGTTCTTC
CDR3 protein: CASSFRLAGGGEQFF
D gene: TRBD2
clone size: NA
V gene: TRBV5-4
J gene: TRBJ2-1

CDR3 DNA: TGCGCCAGCAGCCAGTTACAGAGAACCAATGGCTACACCTTC
CDR3 protein: CASSQLQRTNGYTF
D gene: NA
clone size: many
V gene: TRBV4-1
J gene: TRBJ1-2

CDR3 DNA: TGTGCCAGCAGTGACGTCGACTACGAGCAGTACTTC
CDR3 protein: CASSDVDYEQYF
D gene: NA
clone size: many
V gene: TRBV6-2/TRBV6-3
J gene: TRBJ2-7

CDR3 DNA: TGTGCCAGCAGCTTGGAGGGCCCGGGGGGCTACGAGCAGTACTTC
CDR3 protein: CASSLEGPGGYEQYF
D gene: TRBD2
clone size: NA
V gene: TRBV5-5
J gene: TRBJ2-7

CDR3 DNA: TGTGCCAGCAGCTTGCTTGGGACAGGGACTAACCAGCCCCAGCATTTT
CDR3 protein: CASSLLGTGTNQPQHF
D gene: TRBD1
clone size: NA
V gene: TRBV5-5
J gene: TRBJ1-5

CDR3 DNA: TGTGCCAGCAACTTATCAACTTACGAGCAGTACTTC
CDR3 protein: CASNLSTYEQYF
D gene: NA
clone size: NA
V gene: TRBV7-2
J gene: TRBJ2-7

CDR3 DNA: TGCGCCAACAGCCAACCGGGACTACCCTACAATGAGCAGTTCTTC
CDR3 protein: CANSQPGLPYNEQFF
D gene: TRBD2
clone size: few
V gene: TRBV4-1
J gene: TRBJ2-1

CDR3 DNA: TGTGCCAGCCAGGAAGGCAGAAGCACAGATACGCAGTATTTT
CDR3 protein: CASQEGRSTDTQYF
D gene: NA
clone size: few
V gene: TRBV11-3
J gene: TRBJ2-3

CDR3 DNA: TGTGCCAGCAGAGCATCCCACCAACTAGCGGGGACCTACAATGAGCAGTTCTTC
CDR3 protein: CASRASHQLAGTYNEQFF
D gene: TRBD2
clone size: NA
V gene: TRBV12-3/TRBV12-4
J gene: TRBJ2-1

CDR3 DNA: TGCAGTGCTCTGGGACAGCTCAATCAGCCCCAGCATTTT
CDR3 protein: CSALGQLNQPQHF
D gene: TRBD1
clone size: many
V gene: TRBV20-1
J gene: TRBJ1-5

CDR3 DNA: TGTGCCAGCAGTTACTCTTGGGGATCGGCCTACGAGCAGTACTTC
CDR3 protein: CASSYSWGSAYEQYF
D gene: NA
clone size: few
V gene: TRBV6-5
J gene: TRBJ2-7

CDR3 DNA: TGTGCCAGCAGTCAGACAGGGGGATCTTCACCCCTCCACTTT
CDR3 protein: CASSQTGGSSPLHF
D gene: TRBD1
clone size: NA
V gene: TRBV5-5
J gene: TRBJ1-6

CDR3 DNA: TGTGCCAGCAGCTTAGGAGGGGCGAACTACAATGAGCAGTTCTTC
CDR3 protein: CASSLGGANYNEQFF
D gene: NA
clone size: few
V gene: TRBV7-9
J gene: TRBJ2-1

CDR3 DNA: TGTGCCAGCAGTTCCGGGACAGCGGGCCACCAAGAGACCCAGTACTTC
CDR3 protein: CASSSGTAGHQETQYF
D gene: NA
clone size: NA
V gene: TRBV11-3
J gene: TRBJ2-5

CDR3 DNA: TGTGCCAGCAGACCACTGGGCTACGAGCAGTACTTC
CDR3 protein: CASRPLGYEQYF
D gene: NA
clone size: many
V gene: TRBV28
J gene: TRBJ2-7